The 24 T cell receptor beta chains below were found in one sample sequenced in a study of metastatic and nonmetastatic thyroid tumors. TCRdb re-called the PCR reads with MiXCR. The table shows some 14,000 clones, with about 35% occurring only once. Every patient underwent thyroid surgery untreated. Material: tumor tissue. Receptors originate from a male donor with papillary thyroid cancer or a benign thyroid nodule (not recorded which). Some clones in this sample may be carry-over from other donors' samples.

Ten or more counts support this clone. It is unclear where the CDR3 begins or ends on the DNA, so no DNA is shown, and the CDR3 is as TCRdb lists it. The CDR3 spells CASSQFGAGSYNEQFF. The chain combines TRBV7-6 with TRBJ2-1; TRBD1 was called by the table and not checked on the DNA. Termini included, the CDR3 measures 16 amino acids. Germline-derived CDR1 and CDR2 are SGHVS and FNYEAQ.

The gene calls are TRBV6-4 and TRBJ2-2, with 7 bases identical to TRBD1. The germline gives CDR1 MRHNA, CDR2 SNTAGT. This CDR3 has 15 amino acids. J was trimmed by 5 bases and V by 2 bases; bases with no gene match: 5. The CDR3 sequence is CASSDGQGETGELFF. The CDR3 DNA reads TGTGCCAGCAGTGACGGGCAGGGGGAAACCGGGGAGCTGTTTTTT.

This clone has only a few counts. The chain is built from TRBV28 and TRBJ1-1; D might be TRBD1 (6 bases). The CDR3 spans 13 residues. V was trimmed by 8 bases and J by 8 bases, leaving 18 bases between them. CDR1 and CDR2 (germline): MDHEN, SYDVKM. CDR3 residues: CASQDGQPGEAFF. The CDR3 bases are TGTGCCAGCCAAGACGGACAGCCAGGGGAAGCTTTCTTT.

The chain employs TRBV11-2 and TRBJ1-1; 8 bases are a match to TRBD1. CDR3 length equals 16 residues. CDR1 SGHAT and CDR2 FQNNGV come from the germline V gene. V lost 1 base, J lost 1 base, and 5 bases stayed unmatched. The CDR3 reads CASSLGGTGANTEAFF. CDR3 nucleotide sequence: TGTGCCAGCAGCTTAGGGGGGACAGGTGCGAACACTGAAGCTTTCTTT.

The table lists this clone with many counts. The rearrangement links TRBV7-9 to TRBJ1-1; 7 bases align to TRBD1. CDR3 length equals 14 residues. CDR1 SEHNR and CDR2 FQNEAQ come from the germline V gene (reference sequence). V shed 6 bases and J 4 bases; nucleotides not matched to a gene: 8. In DNA, the CDR3 is TGTGCCAGCAGTGGACAGGCCAAGGGCACTGAAGCTTTCTTT. It encodes CASSGQAKGTEAFF.

The genes are TRBV5-1 and TRBJ1-3; D not certain. This CDR3 has 16 residues. Germline V gives CDR1 SGHRS, CDR2 YFSETQ. Trimming shortened V by 0 bases and J by 0 bases, and 10 bases separated the two germline ends. CDR3 loop: CASSLDGFLSGNTIYF. The DNA of the CDR3 is TGCGCCAGCAGCTTGGATGGGTTCCTCTCTGGAAACACCATATATTTT.

The chain links TRBV2 to TRBJ2-7; 12 nucleotides line up with TRBD2. Germline values: CDR1 SNHLY, CDR2 FYNNEI. The CDR3 covers 13 residues. Losses at the gene ends were 9 bases for V and 4 bases for J; bases not matched to a gene: 4. This CDR3 reads CASLTSGRYEQYF. The CDR3 DNA reads TGTGCCAGTCTGACTAGCGGGAGATACGAGCAGTACTTC.

The genes are TRBV20-1 and TRBJ2-3, with D uncertain. Between the trimmed V and J ends, which lost 5 bases and 2 bases, there was a span of 14 bases. There are 14 residues in the CDR3. Germline CDR1 DFQATT, CDR2 SNEGSKA (reference sequence). CDR3 amino acids: CSAWAVELTDTQYF. CDR3 coding DNA: TGCAGTGCTTGGGCTGTGGAACTCACAGATACGCAGTATTTT.

The chain couples TRBV9 to TRBJ2-1; D may be TRBD2 (6 bases). This CDR3 is 15 amino acids long. V was clipped by 2 bases and J by 9 bases, with 18 bases between them. Per the germline V gene, CDR1 is SGDLS and CDR2 is YYNGEE. The CDR3 protein is CASSVAEGLVGEQFF. CDR3 sequence (DNA): TGTGCCAGCAGCGTTGCGGAGGGCCTAGTAGGTGAGCAGTTCTTC.

By frequency in the sample, this clone is medium-sized. The CDR3 sequence: CAWTKDSNQPQHF. DNA of the CDR3: TGTGCCTGGACGAAAGATAGCAATCAGCCCCAGCATTTT. The chain is built from TRBV30 and TRBJ1-5; the D is unclear. Germline V gene sequence: CDR1 GTSNPN, CDR2 SVGIG (reference sequence). V lost 4 bases to trimming and J lost 0 bases, with 7 bases between them. This CDR3 is 13 amino acids long.

Concerning this clone: The sample carries other DNA sequences with the same CDR3. The V gene is TRBV20-1, the J gene TRBJ1-6; 8 bases are a match to TRBD1. Germline-derived CDR1 and CDR2 are DFQATT and SNEGSKA (reference sequence). The CDR3 spans 15 residues. The V segment lost 2 bases and the J segment 9 bases; nucleotides outside the gene matches: 9. The CDR3 region has the DNA TGCAGTGCTAGACCCCCTGACAGGGGTCGTTCACCCCTCCACTTT. Translation: CSARPPDRGRSPLHF.

In its sample, this clone ranks as medium-sized. The CDR3 DNA reads TGCGCCAGCAGCCTGGATACCGGGACAGGGCCGTACTTC. Its protein product is CASSLDTGTGPYF. The V call is TRBV5-1, the J call TRBJ2-7; 9 positions agree with TRBD1. The V and J ends lost 4 bases and 12 bases, in that order; junction bases with no gene match: 11. This CDR3 is 13 amino acids long. Germline CDR1 and CDR2: SGHRS and YFSETQ.

By proportion, this clone is medium-sized. This sequence joins TRBV9 and TRBJ1-2, with D perhaps TRBD1 (5 bases). The CDR3 contains 15 residues. Deletions cut 3 bases from V and 7 bases from J, with 19 bases between. Germline assignment: CDR1 SGDLS and CDR2 YYNGEE. CDR3 protein: CASSATMGRKGGYTF. The CDR3 DNA sequence: TGTGCCAGCAGCGCTACTATGGGACGAAAGGGTGGCTACACCTTC. Together with reference TRBV9 and TRBJ1-2, the CDR3 gives the full variable domain: DSGVTQTPKHLITATGQRVTLRCSPRSGDLSVYWYQQSLDQGLQFLIQYYNGEERAKGNILERFSAQQFPDLHSELNLSSLELGDSALYFCASSATMGRKGGYTFGSGTRLTVV.

As concerns this clone: Without the conserved terminal phenylalanine or tryptophan, this CDR3 likely stems from a read error. This chain uses TRBV20-1 with TRBJ1-4; D unclear. The germline V gene has CDR1 DFQATT and CDR2 SNEGSKA (reference sequence). This CDR3 comprises 13 residues. The CDR3 coding sequence is TGCAGGGCTAGCGCAGGCTTAAATGAAAAACTGTTTATT. Translation: CRASAGLNEKLFI.

This clone occurred once. The chain links TRBV24-1 to TRBJ2-1; 8 bases agree with TRBD2. Germline CDR1 reads KGHDR; CDR2 reads SFDVKD. With V trimmed by 4 bases and J by 3 bases, 1 base remained unmatched. The CDR3 consists of 14 residues. CDR3 sequence (DNA): TGTGCCACCAGTGACGGGAGGGACTACAATGAGCAGTTCTTC. It is translated as CATSDGRDYNEQFF.

This clone has a count of ten or more. Mismatch with germline at one junction end may stem from a read error. Other DNA sequences in the sample encode the same CDR3. This chain uses TRBV2 with TRBJ2-7; tentatively, D is TRBD2 (6 bases). Germline CDR1 and CDR2: SNHLY and FYNNEI. This CDR3 region has 15 residues. CDR3 nucleotides: TGTGCCAGCAGTGGGTCCGGGACTTCCTCCTACGAACAGTACTTC. This sequence encodes CASSGSGTSSYEQYF.

This rearrangement joins TRBV4-2 to TRBJ2-7, with 7 bases identical to TRBD2. Germline loops: CDR1 LGHNA, CDR2 YNFKEQ. The length of the CDR3 is 15 residues. The junction had 19 bases not matched to a gene; V was cut back by 6 bases and J by 11 bases. CDR3 loop: CASSFAGTKVHEKYF. For the CDR3, the DNA is TGTGCCAGCAGTTTTGCCGGGACTAAGGTCCATGAGAAGTACTTC.

This clone was detected many times. This same CDR3 is encoded by further DNA sequences in the sample. This chain uses TRBV29-1 with TRBJ2-5; D is undetermined. Germline CDR1 reads SQVTM; CDR2 reads ANQGSEA. V was clipped by 3 bases and J by 5 bases, with 7 bases between them. The CDR3 is 11 amino acids. The chain's CDR3 is CSVEGKETQYF. The CDR3 nucleotides are TGCAGCGTTGAGGGGAAGGAGACCCAGTACTTC.

The chain links TRBV3-1 to TRBJ2-7; 16 bases map to TRBD2. The germline gives CDR1 LGHDT, CDR2 YNNKEL (reference sequence). V shed 10 bases, J shed 3 bases, and the junction held 3 bases outside the gene matches. The CDR3 spans 14 residues. The CDR3 sequence: CATGTSGRVYEQYF. DNA of the CDR3: TGTGCCACCGGGACTAGCGGGAGGGTCTACGAGCAGTACTTC.

The rearrangement uses TRBV28 and TRBJ1-2, with D tentatively TRBD1 (6 bases). The length of the CDR3 is 14 residues. V shed 7 bases and J shed 3 bases, with 15 bases lying between them. Germline CDR1 reads MDHEN; CDR2 reads SYDVKM. The CDR3 DNA sequence: TGTGCCAGCACCCCGGGACAAATCTACTATGGCTACACCTTC. This translates into CASTPGQIYYGYTF.

V gene TRBV3-1 combines with J gene TRBJ1-2; maybe TRBD1 (5 bases). Germline-derived CDR1 and CDR2 are LGHDT and YNNKEL (reference sequence). The CDR3 covers 14 residues. The germline V and J ends were trimmed by 3 bases and 6 bases, with 14 bases remaining between them. The DNA for the CDR3 is TGTGCCAGCAGCCACCGGGACCTCTCGGATGGCTACACCTTC. Its protein product is CASSHRDLSDGYTF.

This clone is medium-sized. The genes are TRBV20-1 and TRBJ2-7, with D hard to call. Germline V lookup: CDR1 DFQATT, CDR2 SNEGSKA (reference sequence). V was pared by 6 bases and J by 0 bases, with 6 bases between. This CDR3 contains 11 residues. DNA of the CDR3: TGCAGTGCCGGGTACTCCTACGAGCAGTACTTC. Amino acid sequence: CSAGYSYEQYF.

There are a few counts of this clone. At one of its ends the junction is not consistent with the germline gene, which may arise from a read error. CDR3 bases: TGTGCCAACAGTTTATTGGGGCCTAGTCTAGGGCCCCATCATTTT. Residues: CANSLLGPSLGPHHF. The gene calls are TRBV28 and TRBJ1-5; D is perhaps TRBD1 (5 bases). Germline loops: CDR1 MDHEN, CDR2 SYDVKM. CDR3 length: 15 residues. The full variable domain, in which reference TRBV28 and TRBJ1-5 provide the parts outside the CDR3, is DVKVTQSSRYLVKRTGEKVFLECVQDMDHENMFWYRQDPGLGLRLIYFSYDVKMKEKGDIPEGYSVSREKKERFSLILESASTNQTSMYLCANSLLGPSLGPHHFGDGTRLSIL.

This clone was seen a handful of times. Since a much larger clone is just one base distant, this may be a read error. CDR3 sequence: CANRPMNTKAFF. CDR3 sequence (DNA): TGTGCCAACAGACCGATGAACACTAAAGCTTTCTTT. The chain couples TRBV6-1 to TRBJ1-1, with D unresolved. The CDR3 is 12 amino acids. Germline-derived CDR1 and CDR2 are MNHNS and SASEGT.